The rows below give T cell receptor beta chains drawn from one sample of a study of cytomegalovirus exposure and HLA in healthy donors. This table comes from immunoSEQ multiplex PCR, and its TCRdb copy is limited to in-frame clones, with some not included. The sample holds 130,000 to 150,000 clones, about 78% seen once. The sample was PBMCs. The source is a man in his forties in good health and CMV-seropositive. Both conserved end residues are part of each CDR3. D genes are given only for firm matches. Clone size is shown for a subset of rows, as once, few, many or a class of expanded clone.

j_gene | d_gene | v_gene | abundance | CDR3nt | CDR3aa
TRBJ1-2 | . | TRBV29-1 | . | TGCAGCGTTGAAGCTCACTATGTTGTGGGCTACACCTTC | CSVEAHYVVGYTF
TRBJ2-2 | TRBD2 | TRBV4-3 | . | TGCGCCAGCAGCCAAGATGGACTAGCCCAGAACACCGGGGAGCTGTTTTTT | CASSQDGLAQNTGELFF
TRBJ1-4 | TRBD1 | TRBV5-6 | . | TGTGCCAGCAGTAGGGACAGCCGCAATGAAAAACTGTTTTTT | CASSRDSRNEKLFF
TRBJ2-1 | . | TRBV5-6 | . | TGTGCCAGCAGCTTCTATTCCGGAGGTCGATACAATGAGCAGTTCTTC | CASSFYSGGRYNEQFF
TRBJ1-2 | . | TRBV19 | . | TGTGCCAGTAGTATATCGGTATATGGCTACACCTTC | CASSISVYGYTF
TRBJ1-1 | . | TRBV6-1 | . | TGTGCCAGCAGTGAAGCGGGGCAGAGAGAAGCTTTCTTT | CASSEAGQREAFF
TRBJ2-7 | TRBD1 | TRBV5-1 | few | TGCGCCAGCAGCTTGGTATTGGGACCGGGACAGGGCTTGTCCGAGCAGTACTTC | CASSLVLGPGQGLSEQYF
TRBJ1-1 | . | TRBV29-1 | . | TGCAGCGTTGGTACAGGCGAAGCTTTCTTT | CSVGTGEAFF
TRBJ2-2 | . | TRBV2 | . | TGTGCCAGCAGTGAAGCTTCGGGGTTATGGGACACCGGGGAGCTGTTTTTT | CASSEASGLWDTGELFF
TRBJ2-7 | TRBD1 | TRBV4-1 | . | TGCGCCAGCAGCCTTACTCAGGGGGTCTTATCCTACGAGCAGTACTTC | CASSLTQGVLSYEQYF
TRBJ1-6 | TRBD1 | TRBV18 | . | TGTGCCAGCTCACCACCTAGACAGGGTATAAATTCACCCCTCCACTTT | CASSPPRQGINSPLHF
TRBJ2-7 | . | TRBV21-1 | . | TGTGCCAGCAGGAGGTCCCACGAGCAGTACTTC | CASRRSHEQYF
TRBJ2-3 | TRBD2 | TRBV18 | once | TGTGCCAGCTCACCAAGGACTAGCGGGGGAACAGATACGCAGTATTTT | CASSPRTSGGTDTQYF
TRBJ1-2 | TRBD1 | TRBV5-6 | . | TGTGCCAGCCTACGACAGGGTTTGAAACACTATGGCTACACCTTC | CASLRQGLKHYGYTF
TRBJ2-6 | . | TRBV5-1 | . | TGCGCCAGCAGCTTGACGGGGTCCACTGGGGCCAACGTCCTGACTTTC | CASSLTGSTGANVLTF
TRBJ2-5 | . | TRBV4-1 | . | TGCGCCAGCAGCCAAGATAGACAGGAGCAAGAGACCCAGTACTTC | CASSQDRQEQETQYF
TRBJ2-1 | TRBD2 | TRBV19 | . | TGTGCCAGCGCGAGCGTTGGGTGGGAGGGGAGTTACAATGAGCAGTTCTTC | CASASVGWEGSYNEQFF
TRBJ1-1 | . | TRBV11-2 | few | TGTGCCAGCAGCCGTGGGGGCTTTAGGACTGAAGCTTTCTTT | CASSRGGFRTEAFF
TRBJ2-7 | TRBD2 | TRBV4-3 | . | TGCGCCAGCAGCCAAGGACTAGCGAACTCCTACGAGCAGTACTTC | CASSQGLANSYEQYF
TRBJ2-7 | TRBD2 | TRBV6-1 | . | TGTGCCAGCAGTGACGGCGGGAGGGACTACGAGCAGTACTTC | CASSDGGRDYEQYF
TRBJ2-6 | . | TRBV13 | . | TGTGCCACCCGCCGGGCAGGGGATTTAGGGGCCAACGTCCTGACTTTC | CATRRAGDLGANVLTF
TRBJ1-5 | . | TRBV28 | . | TGTGCCAGCAGTTCCGGGGGAAACAATCAGCCCCAGCATTTT | CASSSGGNNQPQHF
TRBJ2-3 | TRBD2 | TRBV10-3 | . | TGTGCCATCAGTGAGAGAGCGGGAGGGATATTCACAGATACGCAGTATTTT | CAISERAGGIFTDTQYF
TRBJ2-7 | TRBD1 | TRBV5-1 | . | TGCGCCAGCAGCTTACGGACAGGGGGAAGGGACGAGCAGTACTTC | CASSLRTGGRDEQYF
TRBJ2-7 | . | TRBV2 | . | TGTGCCAGCAGGCAGGGAGGCGCCTACGAGCAGTACTTC | CASRQGGAYEQYF